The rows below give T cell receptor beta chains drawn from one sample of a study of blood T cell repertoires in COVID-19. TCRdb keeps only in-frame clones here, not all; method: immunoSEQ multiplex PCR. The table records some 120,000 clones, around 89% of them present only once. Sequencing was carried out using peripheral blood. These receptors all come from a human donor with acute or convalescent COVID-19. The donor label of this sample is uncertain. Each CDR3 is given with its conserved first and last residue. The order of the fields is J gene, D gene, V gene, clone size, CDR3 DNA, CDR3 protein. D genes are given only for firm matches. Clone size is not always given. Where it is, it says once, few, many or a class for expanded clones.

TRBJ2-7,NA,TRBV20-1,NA,TGCAGTGCTAGTTCCAGGGATACCTACGAGCAGTACTTC,CSASSRDTYEQYF
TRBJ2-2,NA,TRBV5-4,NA,TGTGCCAGCAGATATACCCCCGGGACTTTTACCGGGGAGCTGTTTTTT,CASRYTPGTFTGELFF
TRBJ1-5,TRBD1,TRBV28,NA,TGTGCCAGCAGTTCGGGACAGGGATTTAGCCAGCCCCAGCATTTT,CASSSGQGFSQPQHF
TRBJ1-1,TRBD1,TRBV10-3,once,TGTGCCACGGTGACAGGGGCCGAGGGTACTGAAGCTTTCTTT,CATVTGAEGTEAFF
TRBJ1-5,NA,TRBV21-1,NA,TGTGCCAGCAGCAAAGAAGGGACAGGAGGGAATCAGCCCCAGCATTTT,CASSKEGTGGNQPQHF
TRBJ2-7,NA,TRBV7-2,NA,TGTGCCAGCAGCTCAAGACAGGACTCCTACGAGCAGTACTTC,CASSSRQDSYEQYF
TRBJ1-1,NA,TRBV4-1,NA,TGCGCCAGCAGCCAAGAGGCCCGGGAATCTGAAGCTTTCTTT,CASSQEARESEAFF
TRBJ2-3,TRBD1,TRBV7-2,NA,TGTGCCAGCAGCCTGAGGCGTGGGACAGGTACGGGATTCACAGATACGCAGTATTTT,CASSLRRGTGTGFTDTQYF
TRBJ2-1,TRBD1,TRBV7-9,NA,TGTGCCAGCAGCCCCCGGGGACAGGGTTCGAATGAGCAGTTCTTC,CASSPRGQGSNEQFF
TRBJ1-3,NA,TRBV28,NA,TGTGCCAGCAGTTTATCGGGGGAGGGAGGAAACACCATATATTTT,CASSLSGEGGNTIYF
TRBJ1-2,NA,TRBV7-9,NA,TGTGCCAGCAGCATCAGGGAAGACGGCGGCTACACCTTC,CASSIREDGGYTF
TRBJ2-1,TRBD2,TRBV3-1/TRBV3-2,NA,TGTGCCAGCAGCCGAATAGCGGGATCTCACAATGAGCAGTTCTTC,CASSRIAGSHNEQFF
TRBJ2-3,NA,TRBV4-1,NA,TGCGCCAGCAGCCAATCGTCATGGAGGGATATTAGCACAGATACGCAGTATTTT,CASSQSSWRDISTDTQYF
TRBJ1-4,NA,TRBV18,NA,TGTGCCAGCTCACCAGGAGGGGTTGGGGAAAAACTGTTTTTT,CASSPGGVGEKLFF
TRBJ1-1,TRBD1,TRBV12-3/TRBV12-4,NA,TGTGCCAGCAGTTTCACAGGGGCCACTGAAGCTTTCTTT,CASSFTGATEAFF
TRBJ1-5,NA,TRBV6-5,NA,TGTGCCAGCAGTCGTAGGGGTCAGCCCCAGCATTTT,CASSRRGQPQHF
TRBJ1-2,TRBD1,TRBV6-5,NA,TGTGCCAGCAGTTACGGGACAGCTAACTATGGCTACACCTTC,CASSYGTANYGYTF
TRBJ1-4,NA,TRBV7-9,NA,TGTGCCAGCAGCTTATCACTTTCAACTAATGAAAAACTGTTTTTT,CASSLSLSTNEKLFF
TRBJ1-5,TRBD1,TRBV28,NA,TGTGCCAGCAGTTCCAACCACCGACAGGGTCGTTGGGGACCCCAGCATTTT,CASSSNHRQGRWGPQHF
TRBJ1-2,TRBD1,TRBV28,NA,TGTGCCAGCAGGAGACTGGGACAGTACTATGGCTACACCTTC,CASRRLGQYYGYTF
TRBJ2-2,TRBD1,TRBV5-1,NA,TGCGCCAGCAGCTTGGGAGGACAGGGTACGGCCGGGGAGCTGTTTTTT,CASSLGGQGTAGELFF
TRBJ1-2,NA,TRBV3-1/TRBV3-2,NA,TGTGCCAGCAGATCCACAGACCTCTATGGCTACACCTTC,CASRSTDLYGYTF
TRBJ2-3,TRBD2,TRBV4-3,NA,TGCGCCAGCAGCCAAATGGGCCCGGGACTAGCGGGCACAGATACGCAGTATTTT,CASSQMGPGLAGTDTQYF
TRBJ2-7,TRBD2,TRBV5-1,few,TGCGCCAGCAGCCCGGGACTAGCGGGAGATCACCCAAGACCGTACGAGCAGTACTTC,CASSPGLAGDHPRPYEQYF
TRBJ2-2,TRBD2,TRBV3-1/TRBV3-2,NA,TGTGCCAGCAGCCCAACGGGGGGCGGGGAGCTGTTTTTT,CASSPTGGGELFF
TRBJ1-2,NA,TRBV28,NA,TGTGCCAGCAGTTCAACCAGGACAGTTTACTATGGCTACACCTTC,CASSSTRTVYYGYTF
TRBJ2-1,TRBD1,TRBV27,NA,TGTGCCAGCAGTCCTCGGACAGGGATGAATGAGCAGTTCTTC,CASSPRTGMNEQFF
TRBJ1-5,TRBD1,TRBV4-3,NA,TGCGCCAGCAGCCAAGATCAGGGGGCCTATCAGCCCCAGCATTTT,CASSQDQGAYQPQHF
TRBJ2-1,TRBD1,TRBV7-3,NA,TGTGCCAGCAGCACCCAAAACAGGGGCCTCTCCTACAATGAGCAGTTCTTC,CASSTQNRGLSYNEQFF
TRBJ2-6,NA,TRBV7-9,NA,TGTGCCAGCAGCTTTTTCGGACTGGTCTGGGCCAACGTCCTGACTTTC,CASSFFGLVWANVLTF
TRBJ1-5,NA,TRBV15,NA,TGTGCCACCAGCAGAAGCGGGGAACGGCCCCAGCATTTT,CATSRSGERPQHF
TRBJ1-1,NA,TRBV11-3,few,TGTGCCAGCAGCTTAGAGGCGAACACTGAAGCTTTCTTT,CASSLEANTEAFF
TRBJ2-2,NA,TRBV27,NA,TGTGCCAGCAGTTTAAGGAGACCTCACACCGGGGAGCTGTTTTTT,CASSLRRPHTGELFF
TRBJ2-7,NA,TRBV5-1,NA,TGCGCCAGCAGCTTGTCCCTGGGGCCACCCGAGGACGAGCAGTACTTC,CASSLSLGPPEDEQYF
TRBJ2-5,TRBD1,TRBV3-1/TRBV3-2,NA,TGTGCCAGCAGGAACGTACCAGGGGGCCTCCAAGAGACCCAGTACTTC,CASRNVPGGLQETQYF
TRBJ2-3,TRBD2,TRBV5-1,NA,TGCGCCAGCAGCTTGGGGGGACTAGCGGGCTGGAGAGATACAGATACGCAGTATTTT,CASSLGGLAGWRDTDTQYF
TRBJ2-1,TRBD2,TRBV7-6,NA,TGTGCCAGCAGCAACGGGGGACTAGCGGTCGCCTCCTACAATGAGCAGTTCTTC,CASSNGGLAVASYNEQFF
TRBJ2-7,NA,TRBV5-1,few,TGCGCCAGCAGCTCACCGAACAGGGGCGGGGTGGGCGAGCAGTACTTC,CASSSPNRGGVGEQYF
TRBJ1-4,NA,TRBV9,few,TGTGCCAGCAGCCCACGACAGTCCCCTAATGAAAAACTGTTTTTT,CASSPRQSPNEKLFF
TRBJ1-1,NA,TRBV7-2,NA,TGTGCCAGCAGCTCTCCGTTCGGGGGGTACACTGAAGCTTTCTTT,CASSSPFGGYTEAFF
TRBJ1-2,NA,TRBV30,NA,TGTGCCTCGGGGCTTCAAGGGGGTGGCTATGGCTACACCTTC,CASGLQGGGYGYTF
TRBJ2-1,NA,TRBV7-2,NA,TGTGCCAGCAGCTTAGTAGGGACACGTGAGCAGTTCTTC,CASSLVGTREQFF
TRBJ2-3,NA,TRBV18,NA,TGTGCCAGCTCTATAACATTGCAGGGTAAACGCACAGATACGCAGTATTTT,CASSITLQGKRTDTQYF
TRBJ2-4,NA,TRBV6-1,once,TGTGCCAGCACGAAGCAAAACATTCAGTACTTC,CASTKQNIQYF
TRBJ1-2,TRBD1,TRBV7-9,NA,TGTGCCAGCAGCACTCAAGATTGGACAGGCGGTGGTGGCTACACCTTC,CASSTQDWTGGGGYTF
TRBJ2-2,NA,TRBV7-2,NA,TGTGCCAGCAGCCCCCGTCCGGACAGTGTCGGGGAGCTGTTTTTT,CASSPRPDSVGELFF
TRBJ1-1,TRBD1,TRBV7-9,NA,TGTGCCAGCAGCCCTACGACAGGGATTGGGGCGAACACTGAAGCTTTCTTT,CASSPTTGIGANTEAFF
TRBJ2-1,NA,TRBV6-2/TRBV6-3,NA,TGTGCCAGCAGTTACGCGGTCGGCGTACATGAGCAGTTCTTC,CASSYAVGVHEQFF
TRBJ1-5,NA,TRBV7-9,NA,TGTGCCAGCAGCTTACCAAATCAGCCCCAGCATTTT,CASSLPNQPQHF
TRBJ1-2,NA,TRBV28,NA,TGTGCCAGCAGCCCACAGGCCCTCTATGGCTACACCTTC,CASSPQALYGYTF
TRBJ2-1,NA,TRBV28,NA,TGTGCCAGCAGTTTAATTTCAGCAGGAAATGAGCAGTTCTTC,CASSLISAGNEQFF
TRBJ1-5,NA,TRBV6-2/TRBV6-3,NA,TGTGCCAGCAGTTACTCTCTCCGGAATCAGCCCCAGCATTTT,CASSYSLRNQPQHF
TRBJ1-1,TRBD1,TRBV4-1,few,TGCGCCAGCAGCCACCCCCGGGGGACAGTCAACACTGAAGCTTTCTTT,CASSHPRGTVNTEAFF
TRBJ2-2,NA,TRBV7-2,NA,TGTGCCAGCAGCTTAGGGCTAGGGGGCGGGGAGCTGTTTTTT,CASSLGLGGGELFF
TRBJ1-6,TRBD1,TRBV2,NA,TGTGCCAGCAGTGAACCGGTTGCGACAGGGCCCTTGGGGAATTCACCCCTCCACTTT,CASSEPVATGPLGNSPLHF
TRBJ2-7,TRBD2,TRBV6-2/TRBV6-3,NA,TGTGCCAGCAGTTACCTTTTGGGTAGCGGGAGGGACGAGCAGTACTTC,CASSYLLGSGRDEQYF
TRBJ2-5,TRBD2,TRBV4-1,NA,TGCGCCAGCAGCCAAGTCCCTGGACAAGCGGGGGAGACCCAGTACTTC,CASSQVPGQAGETQYF
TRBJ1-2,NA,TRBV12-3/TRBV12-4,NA,TGTGCCAGCAGTCTGGAGAACTATGGCTACACCTTC,CASSLENYGYTF
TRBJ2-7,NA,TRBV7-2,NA,TGTGCCAGCAGCACCCTGGTGATGAGGTACGAGCAGTACTTC,CASSTLVMRYEQYF